This T cell receptor (beta chain) was obtained from a study of Graves' ophthalmopathy and Graves' hyperthyroidism. This clonotype was picked up a small number of times. Trimming took off 4 bases at V and 3 bases at J, with 14 bases between the two ends. The CDR3 has 15 amino acids. CDR1 SEHNR and CDR2 FQNEAQ come from the germline V gene (reference sequence). As the template, RNA transcripts were used to amplify TCR beta CDR3 regions. RT-PCR with HTBI primers came first, then second-round multiplex PCR. TCRdb re-called the multiplex PCR reads with MiXCR, one entry per CDR3 protein. The profile shows about 550,000 distinct CDR3 sequences, approximately 37% of them singletons.

The chain employs TRBV7-9 and TRBJ2-3; no firm D call. The source material was peripheral blood or thyroid tissue (not recorded which). The sequence came from an adult man with Graves' hyperthyroidism. The CDR3 loop is CASSSRRRETDTQYF. DNA of the CDR3: TGTGCCAGCAGCTCTCGGCGGCGTGAGACAGATACGCAGTATTTT.